These 20 T cell receptor beta chains were all obtained from the same sample, sequenced in a study of blood T cell repertoires in COVID-19. Profiling relied on immunoSEQ multiplex PCR, and the TCRdb table lists in-frame clones only, not all of them. The data show about 480,000 clones, more than 75% seen once. The material sequenced was PBMCs or T cells enriched from blood (not recorded which). The receptors here all came from a middle-aged woman who had recovered from COVID-19.

The chain combines TRBV18 with TRBJ2-7; 15 nucleotides line up with TRBD2. V trimming: 3 bases; J trimming: 5 bases; junction bases outside the gene matches: 5. The CDR3 extends over 16 amino acids. CDR1 is KGHSH and CDR2 is LQKENI in the germline V gene. CDR3 amino acids: CASSPGLAGGLNEQYF. The CDR3 nucleotides are TGTGCCAGCTCACCCGGACTAGCGGGAGGGCTCAACGAGCAGTACTTC.

The chain combines TRBV24-1 with TRBJ2-7; TRBD2 might be the D (6 bases). In germline, CDR1 is KGHDR, CDR2 SFDVKD. The ends were cut back, 6 bases at V and 5 bases at J, with 19 bases in the middle. The CDR3 runs 15 residues. The CDR3 spells CATSSNLRGGNEQYF. CDR3 coding DNA: TGTGCCACCAGTTCTAACCTTCGGGGCGGGAACGAGCAGTACTTC.

This chain uses TRBV3-1 (or the pseudogene TRBV3-2) with TRBJ2-7, with TRBD2 matching over 11 bases. The V segment lost 0 bases and the J segment 7 bases; nucleotides outside the gene matches: 5. The germline V gene has CDR1 LGHDT and CDR2 YNNKEL (reference sequence). This CDR3 is 15 amino acids long. The CDR3 nucleotides read TGTGCCAGCAGCCAAGAAACTAGCGGGAGAGGTGAGCAGTACTTC. It translates to CASSQETSGRGEQYF.

The chain combines TRBV7-6 with TRBJ1-1; D ambiguous. Germline values: CDR1 SGHVS, CDR2 FNYEAQ. Trimming left V 1 base short and J 0 bases short, with 9 bases between. The CDR3 is 15 residues long. In DNA, the CDR3 is TGTGCCAGCAGCTTAGAGGAGTCGGTGAACACTGAAGCTTTCTTT. Protein: CASSLEESVNTEAFF.

V is TRBV5-4 and J is TRBJ1-1; 9 nucleotides align to TRBD1. V lost 3 bases to trimming and J lost 3 bases; unmatched junction nucleotides: 3. Germline-derived CDR1 and CDR2 are SGHNT and YYREEE (reference sequence). The CDR3 is 14 residues long. This chain's CDR3 is CASSSDRGDTEAFF. For the CDR3, the DNA is TGTGCCAGCAGCTCGGACAGGGGTGACACTGAAGCTTTCTTT. The full variable domain, completed using reference TRBV5-4 and TRBJ1-1, is ETGVTQSPTHLIKTRGQQVTLRCSSQSGHNTVSWYQQALGQGPQFIFQYYREEENGRGNFPPRFSGLQFPNYSSELNVNALELDDSALYLCASSSDRGDTEAFFGQGTRLTVV.

The chain recombines TRBV7-9 with TRBJ2-7; TRBD1 might be the D (5 bases). Germline V lookup: CDR1 SEHNR, CDR2 FQNEAQ (reference sequence). The CDR3 runs to 17 residues. The ends were cut back, 5 bases at V and 3 bases at J, with 23 bases in the middle. The CDR3 DNA reads TGTGCCAGCAGCCCACCCCTGGAAGGGGAAGGGTACTACGAGCAGTACTTC. The encoded protein is CASSPPLEGEGYYEQYF.

The chain joins TRBV19 to TRBJ2-7; D perhaps matches TRBD1 (5 bases). The V and J ends lost 3 bases and 0 bases respectively, with 12 bases between them. The CDR3 sequence is 15 residues long. Looked up from germline, CDR1 is LNHDA and CDR2 is SQIVND (reference sequence). CDR3 in DNA: TGTGCCAGTAGTATTATCCAGGGTCCCTCCTACGAGCAGTACTTC. This translates into CASSIIQGPSYEQYF.

This clone was seen only a few times. The chain has TRBV5-1 and TRBJ1-1, with 10 bases identical to TRBD1. CDR1 is SGHRS and CDR2 is YFSETQ in the germline V gene. The CDR3 length is 14 residues. V lost 0 bases, J lost 6 bases, and 2 bases stayed unmatched. This chain's CDR3 is CASSLGDRGSEAFF. DNA for the CDR3: TGCGCCAGCAGCTTGGGGGACAGGGGCTCTGAAGCTTTCTTT.

V and J are TRBV7-2 and TRBJ2-7; 8 nucleotides agree with TRBD2. V was pared by 6 bases and J by 4 bases, with 5 bases of the junction left unmatched. This CDR3 contains 13 residues. Germline CDR1 reads SGHTA; CDR2 reads FQGNSA. In DNA form, the CDR3 reads TGTGCCAGCAGTGTAGCGGGATCATACGAGCAGTACTTC. Amino acids: CASSVAGSYEQYF.

The chain carries TRBV2 and TRBJ2-5; 7 bases map to TRBD2. V shed 8 bases and J 5 bases; nucleotides not matched to a gene: 14. The germline V gene has CDR1 SNHLY and CDR2 FYNNEI. The CDR3 contains 15 residues. Here the CDR3 reads CASRRAGDIWETQYF. The CDR3 bases are TGTGCCAGCCGCCGGGCGGGGGATATCTGGGAGACCCAGTACTTC.

This clone was detected only once. The chain has TRBV2 and TRBJ1-5; D gene ambiguous. Trimming removed 5 bases from V and 0 bases from J, with 11 bases in between. The germline CDR1 and CDR2 sequences are SNHLY and FYNNEI. The CDR3 spans 15 residues. The CDR3 is CASSQAEASNQPQHF. DNA for the CDR3: TGTGCCAGCAGTCAGGCGGAGGCTAGCAATCAGCCCCAGCATTTT.

This clone was seen a single time. The rearrangement joins TRBV9 to TRBJ1-2; D unclear. Trimming pared 0 bases from V and 4 bases from J, leaving 10 bases between. This CDR3 region has 14 residues. Germline-derived CDR1 and CDR2 are SGDLS and YYNGEE. CDR3 DNA: TGTGCCAGCAGCGTAGATCTGAGGAGCTATGGCTACACCTTC. Encoded protein: CASSVDLRSYGYTF.

The rearrangement joins TRBV10-3 to TRBJ2-7; 11 bases fit TRBD2. The V gene's germline CDR1 is ENHRY and CDR2 SYGVKD. After removal of 3 bases from V and 3 bases from J, the junction contained 13 bases not matched to a gene. The CDR3 totals 18 residues. CDR3 DNA: TGTGCCATCAGTGAACCGGGACTAGCGGCATATAAGGTCTACGAGCAGTACTTC. Protein product: CAISEPGLAAYKVYEQYF.

The chain links TRBV4-3 to TRBJ1-4, with D possibly TRBD1 on 5 matching bases. This CDR3 contains 16 residues. Trimming took off 1 base at V and 3 bases at J, with 12 bases between the two ends. Germline CDR1 reads LGHNA; CDR2 reads YSLEER. The CDR3 nucleotides are TGCGCCAGCAGCCAAGCTGTCAGGGCCCCTAATGAAAAACTGTTTTTT. Translating it yields CASSQAVRAPNEKLFF.

The chain employs TRBV7-9 and TRBJ2-3, with 8 bases matching TRBD2. CDR3 size: 16 residues. V lost 5 bases to trimming and J lost 5 bases; unmatched junction nucleotides: 12. The V gene's germline CDR1 is SEHNR and CDR2 FQNEAQ (reference sequence). CDR3 sequence (DNA): TGTGCCAGCAGCCCGGCCGGGGGGGATGTTGGAGATACGCAGTATTTT. This encodes CASSPAGGDVGDTQYF.

This chain's CDR3 is CATGTRDKTNEKLFF. CDR3 nucleotide sequence: TGTGCCACCGGGACCCGGGACAAAACTAATGAAAAACTGTTTTTT. The chain carries TRBV15 and TRBJ1-4; perhaps TRBD1 as D (6 bases). V was shortened by 8 bases and J by 1 base, with 14 bases between the two germline ends. Germline CDR1 and CDR2: LNHNV and YYDKDF (reference sequence). The CDR3 totals 15 residues.

The rearrangement joins TRBV28 to TRBJ1-2, with 8 bases fitting TRBD1. The J segment lost 0 bases and the V segment lost 11 bases, leaving 5 bases of the junction unmatched. CDR1 is MDHEN and CDR2 is SYDVKM in the germline V gene. This CDR3 spans 13 amino acids. The CDR3 spells CAANRGSNYGYTF. The CDR3, as DNA: TGTGCCGCAAACAGGGGGTCTAACTATGGCTACACCTTC.

The chain is built from TRBV7-9 and TRBJ1-2; D is possibly TRBD1 (5 bases). Germline CDR1 SEHNR, CDR2 FQNEAQ (reference sequence). V was shortened by 2 bases and J by 0 bases, with 10 bases between the two germline ends. This CDR3 comprises 15 residues. The CDR3 here is CASSLTGWANYGYTF. CDR3 in DNA: TGTGCCAGCAGCTTAACAGGATGGGCTAACTATGGCTACACCTTC.

The rearrangement uses TRBV4-3 and TRBJ2-3, with 7 bases fitting TRBD2. V lost 1 base, J lost 1 base, and 5 bases stayed unmatched. Per the germline V gene, CDR1 is LGHNA and CDR2 is YSLEER. This CDR3 has 16 residues. In DNA, the CDR3 is TGCGCCAGCAGCCAAGGAGGGAGGGCCGGCACAGATACGCAGTATTTT. Translation: CASSQGGRAGTDTQYF.

This clone was seen a single time. J is TRBJ2-2 and V is TRBV30, with TRBD1 as a possible D gene (6 bases). There are 13 residues in the CDR3. V was trimmed by 7 bases and J by 9 bases, leaving 18 bases between them. The germline V gene encodes CDR1 GTSNPN and CDR2 SVGIG (reference sequence). CDR3 in DNA: TGTGCCTCCAGCACAGGGTCCCACCGGGAGCTGTTTTTT. Translating gives CASSTGSHRELFF. Complete variable domain (other parts from reference TRBV30 and TRBJ2-2): SQTIHQWPATLVQPVGSPLSLECTVEGTSNPNLYWYRQAAGRGLQLLFYSVGIGQISSEVPQNLSASRPQDRQFILSSKKLLLSDSGFYLCASSTGSHRELFFGEGSRLTVL.